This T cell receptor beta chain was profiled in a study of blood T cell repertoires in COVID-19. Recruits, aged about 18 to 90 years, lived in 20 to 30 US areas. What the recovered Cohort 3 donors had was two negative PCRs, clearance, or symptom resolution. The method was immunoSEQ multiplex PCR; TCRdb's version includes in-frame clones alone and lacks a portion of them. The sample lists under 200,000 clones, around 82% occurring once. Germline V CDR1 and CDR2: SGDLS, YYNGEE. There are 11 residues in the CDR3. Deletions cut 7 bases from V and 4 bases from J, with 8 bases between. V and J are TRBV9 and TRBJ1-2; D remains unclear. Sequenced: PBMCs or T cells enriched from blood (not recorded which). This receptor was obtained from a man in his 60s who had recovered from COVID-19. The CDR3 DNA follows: TGTGCCAGCGACCGGGGCTATGGCTACACCTTC. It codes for CASDRGYGYTF.